This is a list of T cell receptor beta chains from one sample in a study of Ad26.COV2.S vaccination and SARS-CoV-2 variants. This table comes from immunoSEQ multiplex PCR, and its TCRdb copy is limited to in-frame clones, with some not included. This table holds some 390,000 clones, approximately 86% found once. The sequences come from peripheral blood, collected in a trial of Ad26.COV2.S vaccine versus placebo. The receptors were gathered from a person aged 18-65 years who received the Ad26.COV2.S COVID-19 vaccine or a placebo. The CDR3 runs from the conserved cysteine through the conserved F or W. D genes are given only for firm matches. Some rows mark clone size as missing; the rest say once, few, many or name a class of expanded clone.

d_call,j_call,clone_size,v_call,cdr3_length,cdr3_aa,cdr3_nt
-,TRBJ1-4,-,TRBV5-4,15,CASSTGAPSNEKLFF,TGTGCCAGCAGCACCGGGGCGCCGTCTAATGAAAAACTGTTTTTT
TRBD1,TRBJ1-4,-,TRBV5-1,16,CASSPTPDRASEKLFF,TGCGCCAGCAGCCCGACCCCGGACAGGGCGAGTGAAAAACTGTTTTTT
-,TRBJ1-3,-,TRBV5-1,13,CASSLAGGNTIYF,TGCGCCAGCAGCTTGGCTGGTGGAAACACCATATATTTT
TRBD1,TRBJ1-2,-,TRBV5-1,15,CASSLGTGPNYGYTF,TGCGCCAGCAGCTTGGGGACAGGGCCTAACTATGGCTACACCTTC
-,TRBJ2-3,-,TRBV27,15,CASSLGRPSTDTQYF,TGTGCCAGCAGTTTGGGGCGTCCTAGCACAGATACGCAGTATTTT
-,TRBJ1-2,-,TRBV4-1,15,CASSPMSVTPYGYTF,TGCGCCAGCAGCCCGATGTCTGTCACTCCCTATGGCTACACCTTC
TRBD1,TRBJ1-5,-,TRBV19,16,CASRQGPASSNQPQHF,TGTGCCAGTAGACAGGGGCCGGCTTCGAGCAATCAGCCCCAGCATTTT
TRBD2,TRBJ2-5,-,TRBV6-5,15,CASTTSGGATETQYF,TGTGCCAGCACCACTAGCGGGGGGGCCACCGAGACCCAGTACTTC
-,TRBJ1-1,-,TRBV6-6,13,CASSYFWNTEAFF,TGTGCCAGCAGTTACTTCTGGAACACTGAAGCTTTCTTT
TRBD2,TRBJ2-7,-,TRBV10-3,15,CAISLGTSGVYEQYF,TGTGCCATCAGCCTCGGGACTAGCGGGGTCTACGAGCAGTACTTC
-,TRBJ1-2,-,TRBV12-3/TRBV12-4,13,CASSLLGSSGYTF,TGTGCCAGCAGTTTGTTAGGGTCTAGTGGCTACACCTTC
-,TRBJ2-7,once,TRBV5-4,12,CASSLQANEQYF,TGTGCCAGCAGCTTGCAGGCGAACGAGCAGTACTTC
TRBD1,TRBJ2-1,-,TRBV27,15,CASSRATGGYNEQFF,TGTGCCAGCAGTCGGGCGACAGGGGGCTACAATGAGCAGTTCTTC
-,TRBJ1-1,-,TRBV7-2,14,CASSRDNEDTEAFF,TGTGCCAGCAGCCGGGACAACGAAGACACTGAAGCTTTCTTT
-,TRBJ1-4,-,TRBV3-1/TRBV3-2,14,CASSLQGSNEKLFF,TGTGCCAGCAGCTTACAGGGATCTAATGAAAAACTGTTTTTT
-,TRBJ2-7,-,TRBV6-6,14,CASSYQGQDYEQYF,TGTGCCAGCAGTTACCAAGGTCAGGACTACGAGCAGTACTTC
-,TRBJ2-7,-,TRBV7-2,12,CASSPGRYEQYF,TGTGCCAGCAGCCCTGGGCGTTACGAGCAGTACTTC
-,TRBJ1-2,-,TRBV7-9,13,CASSLSGRDGYTF,TGTGCCAGCAGCTTATCGGGGAGGGATGGCTACACCTTC
-,TRBJ1-4,-,TRBV7-6,17,CASSQSLPALNREKLFF,TGTGCCAGCAGCCAATCACTACCGGCCCTAAACCGTGAAAAACTGTTTTTT
-,TRBJ1-5,-,TRBV7-2,15,CASSLTSGNNQPQHF,TGTGCCAGCAGCTTAACTTCTGGCAACAATCAGCCCCAGCATTTT
-,TRBJ1-2,-,TRBV19,13,CASSMLQPYGYTF,TGTGCCAGTAGTATGCTGCAGCCTTATGGCTACACCTTC
-,TRBJ1-2,-,TRBV30,12,CAWSGAGGGYTF,TGTGCCTGGAGTGGGGCAGGCGGTGGCTACACCTTC
TRBD2,TRBJ2-6,-,TRBV19,21,CASRTLAGGRYFSAGANVLTF,TGTGCCAGTAGAACACTAGCGGGGGGGCGGTATTTCAGCGCTGGGGCCAACGTCCTGACTTTC
TRBD2,TRBJ2-1,-,TRBV5-1,15,CASSLRGSSYNEQFF,TGCGCCAGCAGCTTGCGCGGGAGCTCCTACAATGAGCAGTTCTTC
-,TRBJ1-5,-,TRBV20-1,10,CSASRQPQHF,TGCAGTGCTAGTCGACAGCCCCAGCATTTT
-,TRBJ2-1,-,TRBV7-2,16,CASSLEGISSYNEQFF,TGTGCCAGCAGCTTAGAGGGGATCAGCTCCTACAATGAGCAGTTCTTC
-,TRBJ1-2,-,TRBV10-3,14,CAIREPGHYYGYTF,TGTGCCATCAGGGAACCGGGACATTACTATGGCTACACCTTC
-,TRBJ2-1,few,TRBV29-1,12,CSVADGDNEQFF,TGCAGCGTTGCGGACGGAGACAATGAGCAGTTCTTC
TRBD2,TRBJ2-1,-,TRBV27,14,CASRIGLDLNEQFF,TGTGCCAGCCGAATTGGACTAGATCTAAATGAGCAGTTCTTC
-,TRBJ1-1,-,TRBV30,11,CAYGRESEAFF,TGTGCCTACGGCAGGGAGAGTGAAGCTTTCTTT
-,TRBJ2-2,few,TRBV27,14,CASSKKWDTGELFF,TGTGCCAGCTCCAAAAAGTGGGACACCGGGGAGCTGTTTTTT
-,TRBJ2-1,-,TRBV18,13,CASSLGAFNEQFF,TGTGCCAGCTCCCTCGGAGCATTCAATGAGCAGTTCTTC
-,TRBJ2-7,-,TRBV7-2,15,CASSLWAGSIYEQYF,TGTGCCAGCAGCTTATGGGCAGGGTCCATCTACGAGCAGTACTTC
TRBD1,TRBJ2-2,few,TRBV7-2,16,CASSFGGQANTGELFF,TGTGCCAGCAGCTTTGGAGGACAGGCGAACACCGGGGAGCTGTTTTTT
-,TRBJ1-5,-,TRBV7-9,12,CASSSTNQPQHF,TGTGCCAGCAGCTCTACAAATCAGCCCCAGCATTTT
-,TRBJ2-1,-,TRBV5-4,14,CASSRYGSYNEQFF,TGTGCCAGCAGCAGGTACGGCTCCTACAATGAGCAGTTCTTC
-,TRBJ1-3,-,TRBV5-5,13,CASSLDLGNTIYF,TGTGCCAGCAGCTTGGATCTGGGAAACACCATATATTTT
-,TRBJ2-1,once,TRBV5-1,15,CASSLVASTYNEQFF,TGCGCCAGCAGCTTGGTAGCGTCCACCTACAATGAGCAGTTCTTC
TRBD1,TRBJ1-2,-,TRBV12-3/TRBV12-4,11,CAIRQGYGYTF,TGTGCCATCCGACAGGGCTATGGCTACACCTTC
TRBD2,TRBJ2-5,-,TRBV10-2,19,CASRHNPGLAGGPGETQYF,TGCGCCAGCCGACATAATCCGGGACTAGCGGGGGGGCCGGGAGAGACCCAGTACTTC
TRBD1,TRBJ2-7,-,TRBV6-5,14,CATFYRTGVHEQYF,TGTGCCACCTTTTACCGGACAGGGGTGCACGAGCAGTACTTC
-,TRBJ1-3,-,TRBV6-5,15,CASSYGEGAGNTIYF,TGTGCCAGCAGTTACGGGGAGGGCGCGGGAAACACCATATATTTT
TRBD1,TRBJ2-1,-,TRBV5-4,15,CASSLGQEIGNEQFF,TGTGCCAGCAGCCTGGGACAGGAGATAGGCAATGAGCAGTTCTTC
-,TRBJ1-2,-,TRBV19,14,CASSFTGSGYGYTF,TGTGCCAGTAGTTTCACAGGGTCCGGCTATGGCTACACCTTC
TRBD2,TRBJ2-3,-,TRBV14,18,CASSQDRLAGHFTDTQYF,TGTGCCAGCAGCCAAGATCGACTAGCGGGCCACTTCACAGATACGCAGTATTTT
-,TRBJ2-5,-,TRBV14,14,CASSQRALQETQYF,TGTGCCAGCAGCCAACGAGCCCTCCAAGAGACCCAGTACTTC
-,TRBJ2-7,-,TRBV5-1,15,CASSLLTGTTYEQYF,TGCGCCAGCAGCTTGTTAACAGGAACGACCTACGAGCAGTACTTC
TRBD2,TRBJ2-7,-,TRBV18,15,CASSPRLAGAGEQYF,TGTGCCAGCTCACCACGGCTAGCGGGGGCTGGCGAGCAGTACTTC
-,TRBJ2-6,-,TRBV19,15,CASSRSLSGANVLTF,TGTGCCAGTAGTCGATCCCTCTCTGGGGCCAACGTCCTGACTTTC
TRBD2,TRBJ2-5,-,TRBV3-1/TRBV3-2,13,CASSPGGQETQYF,TGTGCCAGCAGCCCGGGGGGCCAAGAGACCCAGTACTTC
TRBD1,TRBJ2-7,-,TRBV7-9,14,CASSGTGAPYEQYF,TGTGCCAGCAGCGGGACAGGGGCTCCCTACGAGCAGTACTTC
TRBD2,TRBJ2-1,-,TRBV7-9,16,CASSRTGTSSYNEQFF,TGTGCCAGCAGCAGAACCGGGACTAGCTCCTACAATGAGCAGTTCTTC